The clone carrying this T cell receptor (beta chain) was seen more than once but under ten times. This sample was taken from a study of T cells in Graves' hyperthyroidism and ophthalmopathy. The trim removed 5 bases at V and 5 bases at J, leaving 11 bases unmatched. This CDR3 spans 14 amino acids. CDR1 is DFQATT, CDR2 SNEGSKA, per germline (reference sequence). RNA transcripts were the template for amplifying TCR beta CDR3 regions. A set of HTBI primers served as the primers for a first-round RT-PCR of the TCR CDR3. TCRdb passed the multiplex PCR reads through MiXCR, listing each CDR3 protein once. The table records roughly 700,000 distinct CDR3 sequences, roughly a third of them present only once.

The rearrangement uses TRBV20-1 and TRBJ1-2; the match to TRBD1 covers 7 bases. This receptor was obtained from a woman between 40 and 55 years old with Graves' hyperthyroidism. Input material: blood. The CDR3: CSAPLQGPEYGYTF. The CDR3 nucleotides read TGCAGTGCTCCCCTACAGGGGCCGGAGTATGGCTACACCTTC.